A selection of T cell receptor beta chains follows, all from one sample in a study of a mutant IDH1 vaccine in newly diagnosed glioma. Using immunoSEQ multiplex PCR, the repertoire was profiled, and TCRdb retains in-frame clones only, with some absent. Altogether 60,000 or so clones are present, around 80% being singletons, with the ten largest covering 6.5% to 8.5%. What these receptors recognize is not known. The sequences come from PBMCs, collected from a glioma patient whose treatment included an IDH1 peptide vaccine. These receptors all come from a woman aged 45-60 years with glioma. The CDR3 runs from the conserved cysteine through the conserved F or W. D genes are given only for firm matches. Size tells how often a clone was seen (once, few, many) or the class of an expanded clone, and some rows leave it out.

>TRBJ1-1|NA|13|NA|TRBV5-1
CASRGQGVTEAFF
TGCGCCAGCAGGGGCCAGGGAGTAACTGAAGCTTTCTTT
>TRBJ2-5|NA|14|NA|TRBV7-8
CASSLGGSQETQYF
TGTGCCAGCAGCTTAGGCGGCAGTCAAGAGACCCAGTACTTC
>TRBJ2-5|NA|15|NA|TRBV9
CASSVGSGFMETQYF
TGTGCCAGCAGCGTAGGGTCAGGCTTTATGGAGACCCAGTACTTC
>TRBJ1-5|TRBD1|17|once|TRBV7-9
CASSQMTGGAGNQPQHF
TGTGCCAGCAGCCAGATGACAGGGGGCGCGGGCAATCAGCCCCAGCATTTT
>TRBJ2-7|NA|15|NA|TRBV4-3
CASSQGAVSSYEQYF
TGCGCCAGCAGCCAAGGGGCGGTGAGCTCCTACGAGCAGTACTTC
>TRBJ1-6|TRBD1|16|NA|TRBV19
CASRGGASSYNSPLHF
TGTGCCAGTAGAGGGGGCGCGAGCTCCTATAATTCACCCCTCCACTTT
>TRBJ1-1|TRBD1|15|NA|TRBV19
CASSRSGGLGTEAFF
TGTGCCAGTAGTAGATCAGGGGGCCTTGGCACTGAAGCTTTCTTT
>TRBJ2-5|TRBD1|16|NA|TRBV9
CASSPQGTVKGETQYF
TGTGCCAGCAGCCCACAAGGGACAGTAAAGGGAGAGACCCAGTACTTC
>TRBJ1-6|NA|15|NA|TRBV18
CASSPTSAYNSPLHF
TGTGCCAGCTCACCAACCAGTGCCTATAATTCACCCCTCCACTTT
>TRBJ2-2|NA|13|NA|TRBV6-6
CASSYPPTGELFF
TGTGCCAGCAGTTACCCTCCCACCGGGGAGCTGTTTTTT
>TRBJ2-5|TRBD1|15|NA|TRBV6-5
CASSYPSTGKKTQYF
TGTGCCAGCAGTTACCCTTCGACAGGGAAAAAGACCCAGTACTTC
>TRBJ2-1|NA|17|NA|TRBV19
CASSSPTGLYGANEQFF
TGTGCCAGTAGTTCCCCCACCGGACTATACGGGGCTAATGAGCAGTTCTTC
>TRBJ2-7|NA|15|NA|TRBV4-1
CASSQGGAGVDEQYF
TGCGCCAGCAGCCAAGGGGGTGCAGGGGTCGACGAGCAGTACTTC
>TRBJ2-4|TRBD2|17|NA|TRBV10-3
CAISPGLAGGEENIQYF
TGTGCCATCAGTCCGGGACTAGCGGGGGGAGAGGAAAACATTCAGTACTTC
>TRBJ1-2|TRBD1|16|NA|TRBV4-1
CASSNAPSTGNYGYTF
TGCGCCAGCAGCAATGCTCCCTCGACAGGGAACTATGGCTACACCTTC
>TRBJ2-7|TRBD1|14|NA|TRBV5-5
CASSYGTGVNEQYF
TGTGCCAGCAGCTATGGGACAGGGGTAAACGAGCAGTACTTC
>TRBJ2-3|TRBD2|16|NA|TRBV19
CASSSRRAGGSDTQYF
TGTGCCAGTAGTTCGCGGCGAGCGGGGGGGTCAGATACGCAGTATTTT
>TRBJ2-3|TRBD2|17|NA|TRBV5-6
CASSSLAGVPDTDTQYF
TGTGCCAGCAGCTCCCTAGCGGGGGTTCCCGACACAGATACGCAGTATTTT
>TRBJ1-1|TRBD1|13|NA|TRBV5-1
CASSLGTGSEAFF
TGCGCCAGCAGCCTTGGGACAGGGTCTGAAGCTTTCTTT
>TRBJ1-2|TRBD1|12|NA|TRBV27
CASLPDRDGYTF
TGTGCCAGCCTACCAGACAGGGACGGCTACACCTTC
>TRBJ2-7|NA|14|NA|TRBV11-2
CASSLGDGSYEQYF
TGTGCCAGCAGCTTAGGGGACGGATCCTACGAGCAGTACTTC
>TRBJ1-1|NA|11|NA|TRBV6-5
CASSYSVEAFF
TGTGCCAGCAGTTACTCGGTTGAAGCTTTCTTT
>TRBJ2-3|NA|13|NA|TRBV7-2
CASSLGGADTQYF
TGTGCCAGCAGCTTAGGGGGGGCAGATACGCAGTATTTT
>TRBJ2-2|TRBD1|17|NA|TRBV5-4
CASSFPPRTGNTGELFF
TGTGCCAGCAGCTTCCCTCCGAGGACAGGGAACACCGGGGAGCTGTTTTTT
>TRBJ2-5|TRBD1|13|NA|TRBV4-1
CASSPGQGETQYF
TGCGCCAGCAGCCCAGGACAGGGAGAGACCCAGTACTTC
>TRBJ1-5|NA|15|NA|TRBV6-6
CASSRGVFSNQPQHF
TGTGCCAGCAGTAGGGGGGTCTTTAGCAATCAGCCCCAGCATTTT
>TRBJ1-1|TRBD1|15|NA|TRBV11-3
CASSLNQGARSEAFF
TGTGCCAGCAGCTTAAATCAGGGGGCGCGATCTGAAGCTTTCTTT
>TRBJ2-5|TRBD1|14|few|TRBV19
CASSNRTGVKTQYF
TGTGCCAGTAGTAATAGGACAGGGGTGAAGACCCAGTACTTC
>TRBJ2-2|NA|17|NA|TRBV5-8
CASSLAVVAGYTGELFF
TGTGCCAGCAGCTTGGCGGTGGTGGCAGGGTACACCGGGGAGCTGTTTTTT
>TRBJ2-7|NA|11|NA|TRBV5-1
CASSEGYEQYF
TGCGCCAGCAGTGAGGGGTACGAGCAGTACTTC
>TRBJ1-1|TRBD1|16|NA|TRBV7-8
CASSRGTGGAGTEAFF
TGTGCCAGCAGCCGAGGGACAGGGGGCGCTGGCACTGAAGCTTTCTTT
>TRBJ1-5|NA|15|once|TRBV6-5
CASSYSADNNQPQHF
TGTGCCAGCAGTTACAGCGCGGACAACAATCAGCCCCAGCATTTT
>TRBJ2-1|NA|19|NA|TRBV27
CASRPRVGLTKSSYNEQFF
TGTGCCAGCAGGCCGCGGGTAGGCCTAACAAAGAGCTCCTACAATGAGCAGTTCTTC
>TRBJ1-5|NA|14|NA|TRBV5-5
CASSLLNSNQPQHF
TGTGCCAGCAGCTTGTTGAATAGCAATCAGCCCCAGCATTTT
>TRBJ2-1|NA|15|NA|TRBV4-1
CASSQEGLWRGKQFF
TGCGCCAGCAGCCAAGAAGGGCTCTGGCGGGGAAAGCAGTTCTTC
>TRBJ1-1|NA|13|NA|TRBV5-1
CASSLDGQTEAFF
TGCGCCAGCAGCTTGGACGGGCAGACTGAAGCTTTCTTT